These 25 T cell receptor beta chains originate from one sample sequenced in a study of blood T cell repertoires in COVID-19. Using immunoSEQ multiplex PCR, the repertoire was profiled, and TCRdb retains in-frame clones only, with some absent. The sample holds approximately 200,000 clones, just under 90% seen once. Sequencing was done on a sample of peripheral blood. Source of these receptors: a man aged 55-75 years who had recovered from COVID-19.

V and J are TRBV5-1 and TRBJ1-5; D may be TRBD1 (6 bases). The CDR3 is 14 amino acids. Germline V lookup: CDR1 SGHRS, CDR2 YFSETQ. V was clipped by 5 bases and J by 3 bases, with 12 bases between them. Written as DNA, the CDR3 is TGCGCCAGCAGTCAGGGGCAGCCCAATCAGCCCCAGCATTTT. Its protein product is CASSQGQPNQPQHF.

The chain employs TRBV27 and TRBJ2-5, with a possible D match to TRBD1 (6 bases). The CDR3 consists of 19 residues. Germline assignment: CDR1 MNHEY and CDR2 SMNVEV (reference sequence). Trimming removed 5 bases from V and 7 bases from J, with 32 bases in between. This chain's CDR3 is CASSPLSTPARTALGTQYF. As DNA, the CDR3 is TGTGCCAGCAGTCCCCTTTCCACCCCCGCTAGGACAGCCTTGGGGACCCAGTACTTC.

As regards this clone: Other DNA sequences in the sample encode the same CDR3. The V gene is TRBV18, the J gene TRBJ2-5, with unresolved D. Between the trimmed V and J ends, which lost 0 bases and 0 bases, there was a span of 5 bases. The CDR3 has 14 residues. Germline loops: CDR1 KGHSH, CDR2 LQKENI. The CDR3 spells CASSPPSYQETQYF. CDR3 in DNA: TGTGCCAGCTCACCACCCTCCTACCAAGAGACCCAGTACTTC.

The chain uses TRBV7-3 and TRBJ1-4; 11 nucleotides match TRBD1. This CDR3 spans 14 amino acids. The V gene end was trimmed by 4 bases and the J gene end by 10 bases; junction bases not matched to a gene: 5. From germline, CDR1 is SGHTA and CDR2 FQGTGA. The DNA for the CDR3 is TGTGCCAGCAGCTCAGCCGGGACAGGGGGAAAACTGTTTTTT. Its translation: CASSSAGTGGKLFF.

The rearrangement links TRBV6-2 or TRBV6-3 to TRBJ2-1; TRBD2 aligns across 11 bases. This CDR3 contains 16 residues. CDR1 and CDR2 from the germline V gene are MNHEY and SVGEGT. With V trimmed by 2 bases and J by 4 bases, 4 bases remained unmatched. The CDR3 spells CASSYELAGGYNEQFF. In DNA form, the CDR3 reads TGTGCCAGCAGTTACGAGCTAGCGGGGGGTTACAATGAGCAGTTCTTC.

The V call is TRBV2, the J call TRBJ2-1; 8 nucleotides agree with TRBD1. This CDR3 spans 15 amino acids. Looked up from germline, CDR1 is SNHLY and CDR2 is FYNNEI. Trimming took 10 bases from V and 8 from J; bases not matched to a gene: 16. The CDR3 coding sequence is TGTGCCAACGCGATAGACAGGGGTAGGGGCGATGAGCAGTTCTTC. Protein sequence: CANAIDRGRGDEQFF. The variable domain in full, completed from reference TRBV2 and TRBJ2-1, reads EPEVTQTPSHQVTQMGQEVILRCVPISNHLYFYWYRQILGQKVEFLVSFYNNEISEKSEIFDDQFSVERPDGSNFTLKIRSTKLEDSAMYFCANAIDRGRGDEQFFGPGTRLTVL.

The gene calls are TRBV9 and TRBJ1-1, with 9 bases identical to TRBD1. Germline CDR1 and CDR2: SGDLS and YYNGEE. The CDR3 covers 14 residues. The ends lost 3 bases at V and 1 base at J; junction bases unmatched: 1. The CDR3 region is CASSADRGNTEAFF. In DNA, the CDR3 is TGTGCCAGCAGCGCGGACAGGGGGAACACTGAAGCTTTCTTT.

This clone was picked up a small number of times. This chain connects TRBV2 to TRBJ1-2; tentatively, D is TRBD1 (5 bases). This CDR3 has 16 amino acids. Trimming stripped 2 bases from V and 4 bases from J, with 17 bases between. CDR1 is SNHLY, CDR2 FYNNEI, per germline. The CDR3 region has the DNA TGTGCCAGCAGTGAATTTATACGGCAGGGCCGCTATGGCTACACCTTC. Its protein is CASSEFIRQGRYGYTF.

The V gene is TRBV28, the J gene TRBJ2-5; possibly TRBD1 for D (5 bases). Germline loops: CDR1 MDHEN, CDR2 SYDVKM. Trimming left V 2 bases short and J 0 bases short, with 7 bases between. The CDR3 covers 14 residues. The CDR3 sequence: CASSLPDNQETQYF. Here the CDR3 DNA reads TGTGCCAGCAGTTTACCGGACAACCAAGAGACCCAGTACTTC.

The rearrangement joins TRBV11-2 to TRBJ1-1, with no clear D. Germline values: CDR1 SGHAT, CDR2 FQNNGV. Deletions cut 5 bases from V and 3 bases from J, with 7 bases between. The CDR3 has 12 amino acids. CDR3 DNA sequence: TGTGCCAGCAGCCACAGATACACTGAAGCTTTCTTT. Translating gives CASSHRYTEAFF.

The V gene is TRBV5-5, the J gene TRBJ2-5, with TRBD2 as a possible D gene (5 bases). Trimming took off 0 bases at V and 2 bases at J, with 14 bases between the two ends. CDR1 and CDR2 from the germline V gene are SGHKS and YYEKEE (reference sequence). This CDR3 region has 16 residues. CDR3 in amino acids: CASSLVPGTTQETQYF. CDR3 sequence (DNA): TGTGCCAGCAGCTTGGTCCCGGGAACCACTCAAGAGACCCAGTACTTC.

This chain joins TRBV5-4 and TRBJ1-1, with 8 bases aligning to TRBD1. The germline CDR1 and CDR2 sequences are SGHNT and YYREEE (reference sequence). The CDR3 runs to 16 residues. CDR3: CAPAHWGDRSNTEAFF. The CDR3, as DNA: TGTGCTCCAGCACACTGGGGGGACAGGTCCAACACTGAAGCTTTCTTT.

The CDR3 region is CASIGTGDNSPLHF. In DNA form, the CDR3 reads TGTGCCAGCATCGGGACAGGGGATAATTCACCCCTCCACTTT. V and J are TRBV7-8 and TRBJ1-6, with TRBD1 matching over 10 bases. Germline V CDR1 and CDR2: SGHVS, FQNEAQ. V was clipped by 7 bases and J by 5 bases; unmatched bases: 2. The CDR3 is 14 amino acids.

This CDR3 reads CASSLGLGHEQYF. The CDR3 coding sequence is TGCGCCAGCAGCTTGGGACTAGGGCACGAGCAGTACTTC. The rearrangement joins TRBV5-1 to TRBJ2-7; tentatively, D is TRBD2 (6 bases). Per germline, CDR1 SGHRS and CDR2 YFSETQ. This CDR3 has 13 residues. V was trimmed by 0 bases and J by 5 bases, leaving 9 bases between them.

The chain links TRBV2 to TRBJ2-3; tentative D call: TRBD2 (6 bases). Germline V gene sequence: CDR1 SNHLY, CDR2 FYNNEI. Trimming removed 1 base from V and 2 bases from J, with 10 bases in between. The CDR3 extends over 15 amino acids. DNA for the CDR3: TGTGCCAGCAGTGAAGGGCGGGGTTACACAGATACGCAGTATTTT. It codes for CASSEGRGYTDTQYF.

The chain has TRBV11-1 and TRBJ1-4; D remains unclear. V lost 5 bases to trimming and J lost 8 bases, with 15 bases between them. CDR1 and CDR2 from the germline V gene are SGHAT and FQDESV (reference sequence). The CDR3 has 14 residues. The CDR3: CASSELQESEKLFF. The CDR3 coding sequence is TGTGCCAGCAGCGAACTTCAAGAATCGGAAAAACTGTTTTTT.

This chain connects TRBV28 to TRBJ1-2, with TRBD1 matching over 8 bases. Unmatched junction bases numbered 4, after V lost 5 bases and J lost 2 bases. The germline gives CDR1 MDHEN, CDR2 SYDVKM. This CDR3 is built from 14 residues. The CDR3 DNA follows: TGTGCCAGCAGTCCGGGGACAGGCAACTATGGCTACACCTTC. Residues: CASSPGTGNYGYTF.

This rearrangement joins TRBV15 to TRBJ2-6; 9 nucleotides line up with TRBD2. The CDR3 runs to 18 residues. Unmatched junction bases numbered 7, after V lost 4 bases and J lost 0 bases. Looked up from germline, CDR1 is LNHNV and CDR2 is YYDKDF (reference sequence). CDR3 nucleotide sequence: TGTGCCACCAGCACCCCGACTAGCGGCACCTCTGGGGCCAACGTCCTGACTTTC. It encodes CATSTPTSGTSGANVLTF. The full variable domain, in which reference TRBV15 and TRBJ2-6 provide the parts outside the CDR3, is DAMVIQNPRYQVTQFGKPVTLSCSQTLNHNVMYWYQQKSSQAPKLLFHYYDKDFNNEADTPDNFQSRRPNTSFCFLDIRSPGLGDTAMYLCATSTPTSGTSGANVLTFGAGSRLTVL.

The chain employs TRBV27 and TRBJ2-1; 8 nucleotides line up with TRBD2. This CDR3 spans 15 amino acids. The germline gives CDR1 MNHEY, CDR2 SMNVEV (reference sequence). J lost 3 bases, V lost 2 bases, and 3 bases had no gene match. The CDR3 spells CASSLVLAVYNEQFF. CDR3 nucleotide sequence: TGTGCCAGCAGTTTAGTACTAGCGGTCTACAATGAGCAGTTCTTC.

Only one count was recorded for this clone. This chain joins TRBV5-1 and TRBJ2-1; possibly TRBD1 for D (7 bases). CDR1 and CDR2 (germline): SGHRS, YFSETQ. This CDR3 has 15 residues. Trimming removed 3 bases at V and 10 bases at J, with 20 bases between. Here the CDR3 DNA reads TGCGCCAGCAGCTGGCTCGGGGGACAGAGTCGGGAGCAGTTCTTC. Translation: CASSWLGGQSREQFF.

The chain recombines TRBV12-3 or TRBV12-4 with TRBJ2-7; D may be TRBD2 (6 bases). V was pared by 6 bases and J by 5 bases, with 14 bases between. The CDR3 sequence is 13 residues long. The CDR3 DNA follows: TGTGCCAGCAGCGCGGGACGGTTGAACGAGCAGTACTTC. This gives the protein CASSAGRLNEQYF.

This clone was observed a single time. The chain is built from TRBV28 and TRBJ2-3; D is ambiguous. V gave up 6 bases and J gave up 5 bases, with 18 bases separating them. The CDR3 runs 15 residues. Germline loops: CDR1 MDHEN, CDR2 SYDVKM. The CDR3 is CASRLGPKIIDTQYF. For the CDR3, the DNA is TGTGCCAGCAGACTTGGGCCCAAGATTATAGATACGCAGTATTTT.

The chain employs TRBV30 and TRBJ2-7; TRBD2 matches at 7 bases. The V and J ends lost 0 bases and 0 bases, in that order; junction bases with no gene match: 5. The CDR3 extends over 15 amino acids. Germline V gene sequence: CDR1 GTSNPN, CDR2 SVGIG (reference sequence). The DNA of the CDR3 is TGTGCCTGGAGTGTGCGGGGGACTCTCTCCTACGAGCAGTACTTC. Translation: CAWSVRGTLSYEQYF.

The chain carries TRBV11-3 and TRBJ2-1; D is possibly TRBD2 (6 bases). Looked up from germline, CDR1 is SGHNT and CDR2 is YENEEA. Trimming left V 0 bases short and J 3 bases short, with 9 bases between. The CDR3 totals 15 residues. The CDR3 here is CASSLDGGDYNEQFF. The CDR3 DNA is TGTGCCAGCAGCTTAGACGGCGGGGACTACAATGAGCAGTTCTTC.

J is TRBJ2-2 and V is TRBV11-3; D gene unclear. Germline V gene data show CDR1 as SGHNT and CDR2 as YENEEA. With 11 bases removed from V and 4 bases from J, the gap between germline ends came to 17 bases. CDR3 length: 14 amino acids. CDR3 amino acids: CAGGSEASTGELFF. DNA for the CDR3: TGTGCCGGCGGCAGTGAGGCTTCCACCGGGGAGCTGTTTTTT.